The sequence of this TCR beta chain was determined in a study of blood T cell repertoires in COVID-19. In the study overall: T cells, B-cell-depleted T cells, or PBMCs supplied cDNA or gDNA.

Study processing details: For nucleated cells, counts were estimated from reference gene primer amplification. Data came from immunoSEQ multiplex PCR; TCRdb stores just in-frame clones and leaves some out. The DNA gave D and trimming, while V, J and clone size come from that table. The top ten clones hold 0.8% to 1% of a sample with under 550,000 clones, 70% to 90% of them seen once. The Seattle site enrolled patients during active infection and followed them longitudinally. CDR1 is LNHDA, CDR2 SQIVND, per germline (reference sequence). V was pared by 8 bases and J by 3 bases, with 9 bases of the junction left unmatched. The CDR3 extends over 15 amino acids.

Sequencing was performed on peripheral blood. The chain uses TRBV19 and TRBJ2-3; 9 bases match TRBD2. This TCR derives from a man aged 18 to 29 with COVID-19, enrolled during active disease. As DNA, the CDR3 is TGTGCCAGTGGAGACGGGCGGGGGGGAACAGATACGCAGTATTTT. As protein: CASGDGRGGTDTQYF.